Described below is a single TCR beta chain sequence and its context. Germline V gives CDR1 WSHSY, CDR2 SAAADI. The CDR3 totals 14 residues. V was cut by 5 bases and J by 2 bases, with 10 bases left in between. Profiling relied on immunoSEQ multiplex PCR, and the TCRdb table lists in-frame clones only, not all of them. The repertoire has around 76,000 clones, about 88% of them found once; the top ten carry about an eighth. The record originates from a study of T cell responses to AZD1222 COVID-19 vaccine. This sequence originates from an adult in good health. The J gene is TRBJ1-5, the V gene TRBV10-2, with no clear D. The sample here was peripheral blood, taken on day 0 of AZD1222 vaccination. CDR3 loop: CASSRLGGNQPQHF. The CDR3 DNA follows: TGCGCCAGCAGTCGTTTGGGTGGCAATCAGCCCCAGCATTTT.